This paragraph covers one T cell receptor (beta chain) sequence. Other DNA variants within this sample encode the same CDR3. This CDR3 region has 14 residues. J gave up 5 bases and V 2 bases, and 2 bases lay outside the gene matches. Germline V gene data show CDR1 as KGHSH and CDR2 as LQKENI. Clones were sequenced by immunoSEQ multiplex PCR, and TCRdb holds only the in-frame ones, with some missing. The sample contains roughly 150,000 clones, roughly 84% of which appear only once. Living in about two dozen US areas, the participants were between about 18 and 90 years of age. Clinical history as reported by participants underpinned cohort assignment. Cohort 3 donors were reported recovered after two negative PCRs, clearance, or symptom resolution. The data are from a study of blood T cell repertoires in COVID-19.

This TCR was recovered from a woman aged 45-60 years who had recovered from COVID-19. The genes are TRBV18 and TRBJ2-2, with 7 nucleotides matching TRBD1. The specimen sequenced was PBMCs or T cells enriched from blood (not recorded which). This CDR3 is CASSPSGGTGELFF. In DNA form, the CDR3 reads TGTGCCAGCTCACCATCAGGGGGTACCGGGGAGCTGTTTTTT.